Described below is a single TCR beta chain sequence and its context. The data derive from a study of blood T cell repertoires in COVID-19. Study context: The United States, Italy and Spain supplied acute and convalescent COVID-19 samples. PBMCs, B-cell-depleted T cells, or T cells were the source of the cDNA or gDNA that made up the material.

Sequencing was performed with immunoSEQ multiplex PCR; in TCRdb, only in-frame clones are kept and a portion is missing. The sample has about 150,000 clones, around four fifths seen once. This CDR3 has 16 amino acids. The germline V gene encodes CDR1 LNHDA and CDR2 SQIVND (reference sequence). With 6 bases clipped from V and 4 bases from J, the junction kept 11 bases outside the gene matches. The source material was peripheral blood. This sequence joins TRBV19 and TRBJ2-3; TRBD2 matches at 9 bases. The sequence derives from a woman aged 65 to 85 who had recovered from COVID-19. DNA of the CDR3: TGTGCCAGTAGCCCCCTCGCGGGAGGGCGGGCAGATACGCAGTATTTT. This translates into CASSPLAGGRADTQYF.